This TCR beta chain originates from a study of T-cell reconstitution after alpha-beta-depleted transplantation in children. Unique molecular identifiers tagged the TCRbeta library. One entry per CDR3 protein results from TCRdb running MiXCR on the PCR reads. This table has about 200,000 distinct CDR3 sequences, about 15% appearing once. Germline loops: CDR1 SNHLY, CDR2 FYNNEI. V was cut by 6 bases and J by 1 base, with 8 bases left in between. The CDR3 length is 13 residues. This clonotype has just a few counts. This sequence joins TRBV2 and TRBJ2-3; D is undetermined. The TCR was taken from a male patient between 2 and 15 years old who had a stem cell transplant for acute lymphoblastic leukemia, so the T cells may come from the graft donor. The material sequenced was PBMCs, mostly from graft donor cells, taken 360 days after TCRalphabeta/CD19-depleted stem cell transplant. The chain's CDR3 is CASRDGGTDTQYF. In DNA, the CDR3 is TGTGCCAGCAGGGATGGGGGCACAGATACGCAGTATTTT.